This entry lists 5 T cell receptor beta chains sequenced from one sample in a study of Graves' ophthalmopathy and Graves' hyperthyroidism. Amplification targeted the TCR beta CDR3 regions, with RNA transcripts as the source material. Scientists carried out first-round RT-PCR using HTBI primers and then a second-round multiplex PCR. MiXCR, applied by TCRdb to the multiplex PCR reads, yields one record per CDR3 protein. The table shows over a million distinct CDR3 sequences, with less than 45% occurring only once. Sequencing used peripheral blood or thyroid tissue (not recorded which). The source of these receptors is an adult man with Graves' hyperthyroidism.

This clonotype was picked up many times. This chain connects TRBV7-9 to TRBJ2-7, with 7 bases matching TRBD1. The CDR3 totals 15 residues. The germline V gene has CDR1 SEHNR and CDR2 FQNEAQ (reference sequence). V lost 5 bases, J lost 3 bases, and 10 bases stayed unmatched. The CDR3 nucleotides are TGTGCCAGCAGCGGTTCGGGACAGACCTTCTACGAGCAGTACTTC. It is translated as CASSGSGQTFYEQYF.

This clonotype was seen repeatedly, ten times or more. The rearrangement links TRBV20-1 to TRBJ2-5; TRBD2 might be the D (5 bases). The germline V gene has CDR1 DFQATT and CDR2 SNEGSKA (reference sequence). Trimming removed 6 bases at V and 5 bases at J, with 13 bases between. The CDR3 is made up of 12 amino acids. The CDR3 bases are TGCAGTGCCCTGACCCCGGGGGAGACCCAGTACTTC. This sequence encodes CSALTPGETQYF.

This clonotype came up many times. The V gene is TRBV7-9, the J gene TRBJ2-7; D remains unclear. The CDR3 totals 16 residues. CDR1 and CDR2 from the germline V gene are SEHNR and FQNEAQ (reference sequence). V gave up 8 bases and J gave up 1 base, with 21 bases separating them. In DNA, the CDR3 is TGTGCCAGCGGCAACACCGGAGAGGCGGCATCCTACGAGCAGTACTTC. Residues: CASGNTGEAASYEQYF.

This clonotype was counted many times. The chain recombines TRBV7-2 with TRBJ1-3; 7 nucleotides match TRBD1. V trimming: 4 bases; J trimming: 4 bases; junction bases outside the gene matches: 13. Per the germline V gene, CDR1 is SGHTA and CDR2 is FQGNSA. The CDR3 contains 17 residues. The CDR3 DNA reads TGTGCCAGCAGCTCCTCACAGGGGCTATTGGTCGGAAACACCATATATTTT. It specifies CASSSSQGLLVGNTIYF.

This clonotype has a count of ten or more. The rearrangement joins TRBV7-2 to TRBJ1-5, with 8 positions matching TRBD1. V shed 5 bases and J 6 bases; nucleotides not matched to a gene: 9. Germline loops: CDR1 SGHTA, CDR2 FQGNSA. This CDR3 comprises 15 residues. This CDR3 is CASSMLGQVGQPQHF. CDR3 bases: TGTGCCAGCAGCATGCTGGGACAGGTGGGTCAGCCCCAGCATTTT.